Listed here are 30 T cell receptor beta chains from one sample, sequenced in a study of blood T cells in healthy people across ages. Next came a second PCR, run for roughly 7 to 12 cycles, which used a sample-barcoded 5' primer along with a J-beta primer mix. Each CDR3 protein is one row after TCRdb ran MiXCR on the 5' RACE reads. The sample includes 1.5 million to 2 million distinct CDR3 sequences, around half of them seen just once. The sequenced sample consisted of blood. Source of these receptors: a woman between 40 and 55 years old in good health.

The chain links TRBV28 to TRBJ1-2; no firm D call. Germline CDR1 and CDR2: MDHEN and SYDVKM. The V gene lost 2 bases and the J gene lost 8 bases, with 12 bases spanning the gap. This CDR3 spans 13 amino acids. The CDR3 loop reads CASSLRASRGYTF. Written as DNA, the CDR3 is TGTGCCAGCAGTTTACGGGCCTCGAGGGGCTACACCTTC.

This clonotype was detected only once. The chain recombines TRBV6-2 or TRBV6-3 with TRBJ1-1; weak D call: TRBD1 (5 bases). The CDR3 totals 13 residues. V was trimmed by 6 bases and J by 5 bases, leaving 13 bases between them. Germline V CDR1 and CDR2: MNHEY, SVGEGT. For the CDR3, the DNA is TGTGCCAGCAGCCCCGACGGGGGGACTGAAGCTTTCTTT. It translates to CASSPDGGTEAFF.

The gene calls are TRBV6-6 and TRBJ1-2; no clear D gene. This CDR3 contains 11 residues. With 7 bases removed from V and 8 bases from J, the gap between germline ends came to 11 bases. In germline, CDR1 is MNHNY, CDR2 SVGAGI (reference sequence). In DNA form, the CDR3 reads TGTGCCAGCACCGAAAGCAGGGGCTACACCTTC. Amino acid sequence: CASTESRGYTF.

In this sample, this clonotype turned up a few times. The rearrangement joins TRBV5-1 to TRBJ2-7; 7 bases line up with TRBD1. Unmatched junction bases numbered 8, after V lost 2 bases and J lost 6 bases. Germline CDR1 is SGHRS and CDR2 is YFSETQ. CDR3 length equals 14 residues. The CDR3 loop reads CASSLKGAAGEQYF. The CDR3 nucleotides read TGCGCCAGCAGCTTAAAGGGGGCCGCCGGCGAGCAGTACTTC. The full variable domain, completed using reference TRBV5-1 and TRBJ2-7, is KAGVTQTPRYLIKTRGQQVTLSCSPISGHRSVSWYQQTPGQGLQFLFEYFSETQRNKGNFPGRFSGRQFSNSRSEMNVSTLELGDSALYLCASSLKGAAGEQYFGPGTRLTVT.

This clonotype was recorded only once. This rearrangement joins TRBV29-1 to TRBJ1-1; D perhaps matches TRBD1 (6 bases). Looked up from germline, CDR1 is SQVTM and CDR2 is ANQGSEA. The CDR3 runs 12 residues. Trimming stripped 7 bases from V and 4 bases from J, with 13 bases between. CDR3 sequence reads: CSARTAGTEAFF. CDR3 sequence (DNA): TGCAGCGCACGGACAGCGGGCACTGAAGCTTTCTTT.

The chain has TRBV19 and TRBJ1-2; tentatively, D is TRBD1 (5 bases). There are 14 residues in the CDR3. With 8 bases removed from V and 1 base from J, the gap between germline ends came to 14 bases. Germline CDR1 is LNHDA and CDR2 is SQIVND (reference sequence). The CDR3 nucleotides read TGTGCCAGTCTGCGGACACCAAATAACTATGGCTACACCTTC. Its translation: CASLRTPNNYGYTF.

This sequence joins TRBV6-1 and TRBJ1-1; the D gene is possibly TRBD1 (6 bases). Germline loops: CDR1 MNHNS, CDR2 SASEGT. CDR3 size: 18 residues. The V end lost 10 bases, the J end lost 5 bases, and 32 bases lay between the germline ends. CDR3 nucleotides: TGTGCCACAGTGAAGTTGTCCGATTGGGGGGCTGGTGGAACTGAAGCTTTCTTT. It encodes CATVKLSDWGAGGTEAFF.

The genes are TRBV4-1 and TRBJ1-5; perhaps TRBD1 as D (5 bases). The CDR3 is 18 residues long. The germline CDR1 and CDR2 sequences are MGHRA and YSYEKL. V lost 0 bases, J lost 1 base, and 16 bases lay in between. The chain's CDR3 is CASSQEGRGARSNQPQHF. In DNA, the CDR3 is TGCGCCAGCAGCCAAGAGGGTCGAGGGGCGCGGAGCAATCAGCCCCAGCATTTT.

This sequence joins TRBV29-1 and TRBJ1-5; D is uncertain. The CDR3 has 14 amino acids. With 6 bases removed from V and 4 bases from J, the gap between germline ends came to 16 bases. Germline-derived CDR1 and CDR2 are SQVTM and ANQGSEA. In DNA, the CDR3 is TGCAGCGTACAGAAGGGCTCCGGAAATCAGCCCCAGCATTTT. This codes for CSVQKGSGNQPQHF.

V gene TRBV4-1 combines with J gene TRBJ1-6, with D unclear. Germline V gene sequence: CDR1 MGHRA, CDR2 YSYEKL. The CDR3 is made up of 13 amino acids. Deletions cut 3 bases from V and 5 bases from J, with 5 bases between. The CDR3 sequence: CASSHRNNSPLHF. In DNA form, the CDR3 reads TGCGCCAGCAGCCATAGAAATAATTCACCCCTCCACTTT.

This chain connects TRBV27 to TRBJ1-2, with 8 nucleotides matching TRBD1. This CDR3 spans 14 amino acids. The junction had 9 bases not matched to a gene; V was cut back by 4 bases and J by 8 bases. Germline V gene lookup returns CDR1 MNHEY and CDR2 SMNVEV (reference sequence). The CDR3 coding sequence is TGTGCCAGCAGTTCAAACAGGGGGATCGGGGGCTACACCTTC. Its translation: CASSSNRGIGGYTF.

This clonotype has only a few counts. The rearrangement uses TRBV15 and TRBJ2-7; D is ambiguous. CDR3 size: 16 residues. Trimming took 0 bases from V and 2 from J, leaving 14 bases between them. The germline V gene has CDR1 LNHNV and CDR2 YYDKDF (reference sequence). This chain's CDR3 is CATSRDSGFLTYEQYF. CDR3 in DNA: TGTGCCACCAGCAGAGATTCCGGCTTCCTAACCTACGAGCAGTACTTC.

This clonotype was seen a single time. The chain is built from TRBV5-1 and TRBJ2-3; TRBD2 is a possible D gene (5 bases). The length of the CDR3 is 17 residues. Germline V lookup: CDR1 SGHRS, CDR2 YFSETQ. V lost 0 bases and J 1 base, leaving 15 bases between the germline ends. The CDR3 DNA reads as TGCGCCAGCAGCTTGGATCGGGGTAGGGCCCGCACAGATACGCAGTATTTT. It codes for CASSLDRGRARTDTQYF.

The CDR3 is CSARRTMNEQYF. CDR3 sequence (DNA): TGCAGTGCTAGACGAACGATGAACGAGCAGTACTTC. The rearrangement links TRBV20-1 to TRBJ2-7; D unresolved. Trimming left V 2 bases short and J 5 bases short, with 10 bases between. The CDR3 runs to 12 residues. From germline, CDR1 is DFQATT and CDR2 SNEGSKA (reference sequence).

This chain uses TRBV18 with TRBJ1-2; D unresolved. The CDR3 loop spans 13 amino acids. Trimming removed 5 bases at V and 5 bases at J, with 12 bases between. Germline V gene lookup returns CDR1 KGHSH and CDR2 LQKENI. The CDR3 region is CASSARSDYGYTF. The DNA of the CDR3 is TGTGCCAGCTCAGCGAGAAGCGATTATGGCTACACCTTC.

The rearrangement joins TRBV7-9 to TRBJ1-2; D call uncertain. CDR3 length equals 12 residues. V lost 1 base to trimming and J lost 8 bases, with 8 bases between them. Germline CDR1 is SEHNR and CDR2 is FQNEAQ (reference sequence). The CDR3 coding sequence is TGTGCCAGCAGCTTAGATCCGGGCGGCTACACCTTC. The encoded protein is CASSLDPGGYTF.

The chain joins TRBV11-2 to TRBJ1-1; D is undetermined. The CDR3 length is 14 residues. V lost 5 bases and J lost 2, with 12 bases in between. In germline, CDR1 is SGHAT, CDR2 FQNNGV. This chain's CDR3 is CASSQSVFNTEAFF. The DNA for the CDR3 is TGTGCCAGCAGCCAGAGTGTTTTTAACACTGAAGCTTTCTTT.

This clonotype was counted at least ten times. CDR3: CASSSPGLAQETQYF. As DNA, the CDR3 is TGCGCCAGCAGCAGCCCTGGACTAGCACAAGAGACCCAGTACTTC. The chain links TRBV4-1 to TRBJ2-5; TRBD2 matches at 8 bases. CDR3 length equals 15 residues. V lost 5 bases to trimming and J lost 2 bases; unmatched junction nucleotides: 7. From germline, CDR1 is MGHRA and CDR2 YSYEKL.

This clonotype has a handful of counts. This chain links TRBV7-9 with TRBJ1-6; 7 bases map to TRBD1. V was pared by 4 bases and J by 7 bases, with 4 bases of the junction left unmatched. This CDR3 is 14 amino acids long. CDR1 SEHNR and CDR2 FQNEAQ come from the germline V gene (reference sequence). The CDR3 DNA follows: TGTGCCAGCAGCTCGACAGGGTCGAATTCACCCCTCCACTTT. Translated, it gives CASSSTGSNSPLHF.

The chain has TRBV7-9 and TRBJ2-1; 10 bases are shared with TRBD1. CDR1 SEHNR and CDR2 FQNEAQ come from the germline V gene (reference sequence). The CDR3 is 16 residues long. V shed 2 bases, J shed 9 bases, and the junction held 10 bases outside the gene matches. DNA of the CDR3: TGTGCCAGCAGCTTATCGGGACAGGGGTTTATTGTTGAGCAGTTCTTC. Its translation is CASSLSGQGFIVEQFF.

In DNA, the CDR3 is TGTGCCAGCAGTCCCCGGGTGAGCGGGACGAACACAGATACGCAGTATTTT. It encodes CASSPRVSGTNTDTQYF. The chain employs TRBV27 and TRBJ2-3, with 7 positions matching TRBD2. The CDR3 is 17 amino acids. V was clipped by 5 bases and J by 2 bases; unmatched bases: 13. CDR1 MNHEY and CDR2 SMNVEV come from the germline V gene (reference sequence).

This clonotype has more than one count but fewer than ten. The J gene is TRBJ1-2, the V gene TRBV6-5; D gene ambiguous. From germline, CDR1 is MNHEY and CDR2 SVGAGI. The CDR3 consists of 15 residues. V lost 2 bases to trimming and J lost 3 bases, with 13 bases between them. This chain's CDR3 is CASSYGRRSYYGYTF. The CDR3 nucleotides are TGTGCCAGCAGTTACGGTCGCAGATCCTACTATGGCTACACCTTC.

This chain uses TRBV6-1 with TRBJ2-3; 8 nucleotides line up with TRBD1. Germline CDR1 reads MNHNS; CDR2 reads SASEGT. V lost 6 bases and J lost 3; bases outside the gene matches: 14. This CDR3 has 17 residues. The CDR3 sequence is CASSPDRAPRFTDTQYF. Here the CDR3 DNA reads TGTGCCAGCAGCCCGGACAGGGCTCCCCGGTTTACAGATACGCAGTATTTT.

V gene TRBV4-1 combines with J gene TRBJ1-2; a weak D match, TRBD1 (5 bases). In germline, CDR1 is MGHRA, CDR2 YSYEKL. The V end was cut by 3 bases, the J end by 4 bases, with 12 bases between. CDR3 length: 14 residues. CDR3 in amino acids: CASSQQGTSYGYTF. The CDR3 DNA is TGCGCCAGCAGCCAGCAGGGAACTAGCTATGGCTACACCTTC.

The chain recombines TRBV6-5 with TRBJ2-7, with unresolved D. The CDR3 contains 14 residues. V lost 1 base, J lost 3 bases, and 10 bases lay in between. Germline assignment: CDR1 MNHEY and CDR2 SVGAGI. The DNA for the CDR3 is TGTGCCAGCAGTTACTTGGTTTCGATCTACGAGCAGTACTTC. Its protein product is CASSYLVSIYEQYF.

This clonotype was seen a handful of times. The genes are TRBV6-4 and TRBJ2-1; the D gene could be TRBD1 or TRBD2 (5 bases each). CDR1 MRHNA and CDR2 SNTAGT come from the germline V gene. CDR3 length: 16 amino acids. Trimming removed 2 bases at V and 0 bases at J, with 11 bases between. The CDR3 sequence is CASSDKGRSSYNEQFF. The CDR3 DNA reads TGTGCCAGCAGTGACAAGGGACGGAGCTCCTACAATGAGCAGTTCTTC.

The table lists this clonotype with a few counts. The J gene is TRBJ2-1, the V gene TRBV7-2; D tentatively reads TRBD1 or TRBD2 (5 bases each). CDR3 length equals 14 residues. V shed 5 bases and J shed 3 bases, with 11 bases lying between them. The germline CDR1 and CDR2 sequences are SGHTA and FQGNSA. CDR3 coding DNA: TGTGCCAGCAGCCGGGACCGGTACTACAATGAGCAGTTCTTC. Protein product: CASSRDRYYNEQFF.

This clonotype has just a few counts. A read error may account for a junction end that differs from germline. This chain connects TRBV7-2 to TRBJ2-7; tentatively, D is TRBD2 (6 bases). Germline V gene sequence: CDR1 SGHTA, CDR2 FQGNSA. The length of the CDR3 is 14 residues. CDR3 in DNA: TGCGCCAGCAGCAGAACCGGGACTTCCTACGAGCAGTACTTC. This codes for CASSRTGTSYEQYF.

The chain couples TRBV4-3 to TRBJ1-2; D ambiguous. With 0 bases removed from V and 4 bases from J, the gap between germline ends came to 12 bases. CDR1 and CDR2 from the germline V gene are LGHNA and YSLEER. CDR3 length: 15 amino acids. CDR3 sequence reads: CASSQDPAEFYGYTF. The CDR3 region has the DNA TGCGCCAGCAGCCAAGATCCTGCAGAATTCTATGGCTACACCTTC.

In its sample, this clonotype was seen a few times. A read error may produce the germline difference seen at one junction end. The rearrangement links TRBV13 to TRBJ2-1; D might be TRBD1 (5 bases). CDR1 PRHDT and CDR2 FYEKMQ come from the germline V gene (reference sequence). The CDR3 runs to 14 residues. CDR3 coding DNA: TGTGCCAGTAGCTCCCGGATTCAGGACAATGAGCGGTTCTTC. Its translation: CASSSRIQDNERFF.